The source of this TCR beta chain is a study of T cell changes during pregnancy in multiple sclerosis (dated by TCRdb to the late 2010s). With respect to the entire study: The study looked at changes in the T cell repertoire across pregnancy in women with multiple sclerosis.

The library was produced with the immunoSEQ multiplex PCR assay. TCRdb took over this immuneACCESS table, retaining in-frame rearrangements with V and J assigned. Such tables are incomplete; in checked studies, under half of the missing clones stem from an unresolved V gene, and the remainder is unexplained. In this sample the table shows 30,000 to 45,000 clones, 90% of which occur a single time. The top ten clones comprise around 0.45% of the sample. Compared with germline, V lacks 6 bases and J lacks 0 bases; bases without a gene match: 9. The CDR1 and CDR2 encoded by the germline V gene (reference sequence) are LNHDA and SQIVND. Its CDR3 holds 17 amino acids, cysteine through phenylalanine. Solely the CDR3 DNA is kept, with 51 bases framed from the first base. Comment on this clone: Its antigen remains undetermined. Base qualities are not at hand, and no much larger clone is one base apart.

The chain links TRBV19 with TRBJ2-2, and TRBD2 aligns with 8 junction nucleotides. Source: CD4+ T cells from peripheral blood mononuclear cells, taken in the third trimester of pregnancy. The source of this sequence is a female donor with multiple sclerosis, enrolled in a pregnancy study. Here is the DNA: TGTGCCAGTAGGCTCCGGACTAGCAGTCCGAACACCGGGGAGCTGTTTTTT. Translated, this is CASRLRTSSPNTGELFF.